Listed here are 22 T cell receptor beta chains from one sample, sequenced in a study of T cells in Graves' hyperthyroidism and ophthalmopathy. There were TCR beta CDR3 regions amplified from RNA transcripts. Primed by the HTBI set, a first-round RT-PCR was run on the TCR CDR3. TCRdb recomputed calls from the multiplex PCR reads with MiXCR, one row per CDR3 protein. The sample lists about 640,000 distinct CDR3 sequences; roughly 20% were seen once. Specimen: blood. The receptors were gathered from a young man with Graves' ophthalmopathy.

The chain uses TRBV4-1 and TRBJ2-7; perhaps TRBD1 as D (6 bases). V lost 8 bases, J lost 2 bases, and 16 bases lay in between. This CDR3 spans 14 amino acids. Germline loops: CDR1 MGHRA, CDR2 YSYEKL. The CDR3 spells CASRRTAATYEQYF. In DNA form, the CDR3 reads TGCGCCAGCCGCCGGACAGCTGCGACCTACGAGCAGTACTTC.

The chain uses TRBV19 and TRBJ2-4; perhaps TRBD2 as D (6 bases). Per the germline V gene, CDR1 is LNHDA and CDR2 is SQIVND (reference sequence). The CDR3 runs 15 residues. Trimming left V 2 bases short and J 0 bases short, with 8 bases between. The CDR3 region is CASSIRAGAKNIQYF. The CDR3 DNA reads TGTGCCAGTAGTATAAGAGCGGGAGCCAAAAACATTCAGTACTTC.

The chain uses TRBV7-2 and TRBJ2-1; 11 bases line up with TRBD2. The J segment lost 8 bases and the V segment lost 6 bases, leaving 3 bases of the junction unmatched. Germline CDR1 and CDR2: SGHTA and FQGNSA. This CDR3 has 13 amino acids. The chain's CDR3 is CASSSGRVHEQFF. CDR3 DNA: TGTGCCAGCAGTAGCGGGAGGGTTCATGAGCAGTTCTTC.

This clonotype has at least ten counts. V gene TRBV30 combines with J gene TRBJ2-1; unclear D gene. There are 12 residues in the CDR3. With 0 bases removed from V and 6 bases from J, the gap between germline ends came to 6 bases. Germline CDR1 GTSNPN, CDR2 SVGIG (reference sequence). CDR3: CAWSVTSNEQFF. Written as DNA, the CDR3 is TGTGCCTGGAGTGTAACCAGCAATGAGCAGTTCTTC.

The gene calls are TRBV27 and TRBJ1-1; D unclear. CDR3 length: 15 amino acids. The germline CDR1 and CDR2 sequences are MNHEY and SMNVEV (reference sequence). V lost 5 bases and J 1 base, leaving 14 bases between the germline ends. CDR3 in amino acids: CASSRLGVGNTEAFF. The CDR3 DNA reads TGTGCCAGCAGTCGCCTTGGGGTCGGGAACACTGAAGCTTTCTTT.

This clonotype was counted only a few times. The chain combines TRBV6-1 with TRBJ2-1, with D unresolved. Deletions cut 6 bases from V and 10 bases from J, with 10 bases between. CDR1 is MNHNS, CDR2 SASEGT, per germline. The CDR3 sequence is 11 residues long. The DNA of the CDR3 is TGTGCCAGCAGCCCGCTAAGGGAGCAGTTCTTC. Its protein product is CASSPLREQFF.

The sample holds many counts of this clonotype. The CDR3 loop reads CASSPGTGGEQYF. The CDR3 DNA is TGTGCCAGCTCACCCGGGACAGGCGGCGAGCAGTACTTC. The genes are TRBV18 and TRBJ2-7, with 8 bases that match TRBD1. CDR1 and CDR2 (germline): KGHSH, LQKENI. CDR3 length: 13 amino acids. V gave up 3 bases and J gave up 6 bases; unmatched junction bases: 4. The full variable domain, its missing parts supplied by reference TRBV18 and TRBJ2-7, is NAGVMQNPRHLVRRRGQEARLRCSPMKGHSHVYWYRQLPEEGLKFMVYLQKENIIDESGMPKERFSAEFPKEGPSILRIQQVVRGDSAAYFCASSPGTGGEQYFGPGTRLTVT.

This clonotype was counted at least ten times. The CDR3 nucleotides are TGTGCCAGCAGCACGACAGGCGGGGTAAAGAACACTGAAGCTTTCTTT. As protein: CASSTTGGVKNTEAFF. The V and J genes are TRBV5-5 and TRBJ1-1; D might be TRBD1 (6 bases). Germline-derived CDR1 and CDR2 are SGHKS and YYEKEE (reference sequence). CDR3 length: 16 amino acids. Trimming cost V 4 bases and J 1 base, with 17 bases left between them.

This rearrangement joins TRBV12-3 or TRBV12-4 to TRBJ1-5, with D possibly being TRBD1 (6 bases). V was cut by 6 bases and J by 1 base, with 13 bases left in between. The CDR3 sequence is 15 residues long. The CDR3 loop reads CASSPPGHSNQPQHF. In nucleotides, the CDR3 is TGTGCCAGCAGCCCCCCGGGACACAGCAATCAGCCCCAGCATTTT.

In its sample, this clonotype was seen a few times. V usage is TRBV25-1 and J usage is TRBJ1-1; no firm D call. The V gene's germline CDR1 is MGHDK and CDR2 SYGVNS. CDR3 size: 13 residues. V was shortened by 1 base and J by 4 bases, with 7 bases between the two germline ends. CDR3 region: CASSESPGTEAFF. DNA for the CDR3: TGTGCCAGCAGTGAATCCCCAGGCACTGAAGCTTTCTTT.

Note on this clonotype: A read error is possible here, since a much larger clone lies one base away. This chain links TRBV2 with TRBJ1-1; the D is unclear. From germline, CDR1 is SNHLY and CDR2 FYNNEI. The CDR3 is made up of 13 amino acids. This CDR3 is CDSSDALNTEAFF. CDR3 bases: TGTGACAGCAGTGATGCCCTCAACACTGAAGCTTTCTTT.

The chain links TRBV6-1 to TRBJ1-1; 11 bases are shared with TRBD1. This CDR3 has 15 amino acids. The germline V gene has CDR1 MNHNS and CDR2 SASEGT. The V segment lost 6 bases and the J segment 4 bases; nucleotides outside the gene matches: 7. The CDR3 loop reads CASRPGQGGFTEAFF. For the CDR3, the DNA is TGTGCCAGCAGACCGGGACAGGGGGGATTCACTGAAGCTTTCTTT.

This clonotype was recorded many times. The J gene is TRBJ2-1, the V gene TRBV2, with unresolved D. Looked up from germline, CDR1 is SNHLY and CDR2 is FYNNEI. Trimming removed 3 bases from V and 2 bases from J, with 5 bases in between. This CDR3 contains 13 residues. The CDR3 DNA sequence: TGTGCCAGCAGTGACCGACCCTACAATGAGCAGTTCTTC. Translation: CASSDRPYNEQFF. The variable domain in full, with the rest retrieved from reference TRBV2 and TRBJ2-1, is EPEVTQTPSHQVTQMGQEVILRCVPISNHLYFYWYRQILGQKVEFLVSFYNNEISEKSEIFDDQFSVERPDGSNFTLKIRSTKLEDSAMYFCASSDRPYNEQFFGPGTRLTVL.

A word on this clonotype: Given the absence of the conserved phenylalanine or tryptophan at the CDR3 end, a read error is likely. CDR3 loop: CASSPGTTITGELFL. The CDR3, as DNA: TGCGCCAGCAGCCCTGGGACAACAATTACCGGGGAGCTGTTTCTT. V gene TRBV4-3 combines with J gene TRBJ2-2; tentative D call: TRBD1 (6 bases). This CDR3 has 15 residues. CDR1 is LGHNA and CDR2 is YSLEER in the germline V gene. Trimming stripped 4 bases from V and 5 bases from J, with 14 bases between.

This clonotype was detected a few times. The gene calls are TRBV7-3 and TRBJ2-1; D possibly corresponds to TRBD2 (5 bases). The germline CDR1 and CDR2 sequences are SGHTA and FQGTGA. The CDR3 is 15 residues long. Trimming pared 5 bases from V and 3 bases from J, leaving 14 bases between. The CDR3 protein is CASSPGVGSYNEQFF. In nucleotides, the CDR3 is TGTGCCAGCAGCCCCGGGGTAGGTAGCTACAATGAGCAGTTCTTC. Looking up the rest from reference TRBV7-3 and TRBJ2-1 gives the full variable domain: GAGVSQTPSNKVTEKGKYVELRCDPISGHTALYWYRQSLGQGPEFLIYFQGTGAADDSGLPNDRFFAVRPEGSVSTLKIQRTERGDSAVYLCASSPGVGSYNEQFFGPGTRLTVL.

This clonotype was observed a few times. This chain joins TRBV10-3 and TRBJ2-5; tentatively, D is TRBD2 (7 bases). This CDR3 spans 15 amino acids. Germline lookup yields CDR1 ENHRY and CDR2 SYGVKD. The ends were cut back, 8 bases at V and 3 bases at J, with 19 bases in the middle. The CDR3 DNA sequence: TGTGCCATCGGGGGGGCCGGGACGGGCGAAGAGACCCAGTACTTC. The encoded protein is CAIGGAGTGEETQYF.

The sample holds many counts of this clonotype. The chain carries TRBV7-9 and TRBJ2-1, with D possibly being TRBD2 (6 bases). This CDR3 contains 16 residues. V was shortened by 5 bases and J by 1 base, with 15 bases between the two germline ends. Germline V lookup: CDR1 SEHNR, CDR2 FQNEAQ (reference sequence). The CDR3 DNA is TGTGCCAGCAGCCCCTCTAGCGCCCAGTCCTACAATGAGCAGTTCTTC. Its translation is CASSPSSAQSYNEQFF.

In this sample, this clonotype turned up many times. The genes are TRBV11-3 and TRBJ1-1; D call uncertain. There are 13 residues in the CDR3. Trimming shortened V by 5 bases and J by 8 bases, and 15 bases separated the two germline ends. In germline, CDR1 is SGHNT, CDR2 YENEEA. The CDR3 nucleotides are TGTGCCAGCAGCCAAAATGGACGGGAGGAAGCTTTCTTT. This encodes CASSQNGREEAFF.

There are many counts of this clonotype. The rearrangement links TRBV5-1 to TRBJ1-3; D possibly corresponds to TRBD1 (6 bases). Between the trimmed V and J ends, which lost 0 bases and 0 bases, there was a span of 7 bases. CDR3 size: 15 residues. The germline CDR1 and CDR2 sequences are SGHRS and YFSETQ. This CDR3 is CASSLAGDSGNTIYF. In DNA, the CDR3 is TGCGCCAGCAGCTTGGCAGGGGACTCTGGAAACACCATATATTTT.

The chain combines TRBV15 with TRBJ2-1; D remains unclear. This CDR3 has 14 amino acids. Germline CDR1 and CDR2: LNHNV and YYDKDF (reference sequence). V gave up 0 bases and J gave up 13 bases, with 16 bases separating them. CDR3 loop: CATSRDRTTNLQFF. In DNA, the CDR3 is TGTGCCACCAGCAGAGATAGAACCACAAATCTACAGTTCTTC. The full variable domain, with the rest looked up from reference TRBV15 and TRBJ2-1, is DAMVIQNPRYQVTQFGKPVTLSCSQTLNHNVMYWYQQKSSQAPKLLFHYYDKDFNNEADTPDNFQSRRPNTSFCFLDIRSPGLGDTAMYLCATSRDRTTNLQFFGPGTRLTVL.

CDR3: CASSQDIRFEQYF. CDR3 DNA: TGTGCCAGCAGCCAAGACATCCGCTTCGAGCAGTACTTC. The chain employs TRBV14 and TRBJ2-7; D gene unclear. The CDR3 runs to 13 residues. V was clipped by 0 bases and J by 6 bases, with 9 bases between them. The germline V gene encodes CDR1 SGHDN and CDR2 FVKESK.

This clonotype was seen many times. The chain has TRBV11-2 and TRBJ2-5; TRBD2 agrees at 7 bases. The CDR3 loop spans 16 amino acids. Per the germline V gene, CDR1 is SGHAT and CDR2 is FQNNGV. The trim removed 1 base at V and 3 bases at J, leaving 8 bases unmatched. This CDR3 reads CASSLGATGGKETQYF. DNA of the CDR3: TGTGCCAGCAGCTTAGGGGCAACGGGAGGAAAAGAGACCCAGTACTTC.